The TCR beta chain under discussion was sequenced for a study of cytomegalovirus exposure and HLA in healthy donors (dated by TCRdb to the late 2010s). For context, the study as a whole: According to a later analysis, one platform produced both the 100 to 150 validation repertoires and the 666 repertoires of the first cohort. The study aimed to test whether signatures of past pathogen exposure could be identified by cataloging public T cell receptors. Besides the first cohort of 666 subjects, a separate validation cohort made up of 95 to 150 different subjects was used. The study combined high-throughput TCR immunosequencing, statistical association of individual TCRs with disease status, and machine learning to predict cytomegalovirus infection status.

Separate from the approximately 670-subject first cohort, the validation cohort of 90 to 150 subjects was the group to which the donors belonged. Germline trimming: 2 bases from V, 5 bases from J; junction bases outside gene matches: 7. The CDR1 and CDR2 encoded by the germline V gene (reference sequence) are GTSNPN and SVGIG. The CDR3 covers 15 residues, taking in both the cysteine and the phenylalanine. Of the read, only the CDR3 DNA is kept; its 45 bases are in frame from base 1. This clone was seen once. Its antigen is unknown. No base quality information exists; no much larger clone differs at one position. The library was obtained by the immunoSEQ multiplex PCR assay. From the authors' description of their analysis: A statistical classification framework was built for diagnosing cytomegalovirus status from the catalog of TCR beta chain sequences. TCRdb limited this immuneACCESS table to in-frame rearrangements with V and J called. A share of clones is missing; checked studies link under half to unresolved V genes, and the rest is unexplained. Clone size and the V and J calls come from that table; the DNA yielded D and trimming. Across this sample there are roughly 86,000 clones, with 95% to 97% seen only once. Together, the top ten hold 1.6% of the sample.

The study at large found these results: In vitro tests confirmed that a few of the cytomegalovirus-associated TCR beta chains recognize cytomegalovirus antigens. A later analysis had no HLA typing for the validation cohort, so co-occurrence there was scored across all 110 or so repertoires. Across donors, most TCR sequences were observed very rarely, whereas some public TCRs were present in many individuals. In the study, around 160 TCR beta chains were listed as associated with cytomegalovirus. Of the cluster scores, about 94% were above 0 in a later analysis, which found that TCRs clustered in the first cohort also tended to co-occur in the 120 or so validation repertoires. Cytomegalovirus status was reported to be diagnosed by the classifier with high specificity and sensitivity in both the original and validation cohorts. According to the authors, the approach could potentially be generalized to other disease states and immunological phenotypes.

Sequencing was performed on PBMCs. The chain couples TRBV30 to TRBJ2-4, with 9 junctional bases fitting TRBD2. The receptor's source is a man younger than 35 in good health and CMV-seropositive. The CDR3: CAWSRGSGRENIQYF. The bases read TGTGCCTGGAGTCGGGGTAGCGGGAGAGAAAACATTCAGTACTTC.